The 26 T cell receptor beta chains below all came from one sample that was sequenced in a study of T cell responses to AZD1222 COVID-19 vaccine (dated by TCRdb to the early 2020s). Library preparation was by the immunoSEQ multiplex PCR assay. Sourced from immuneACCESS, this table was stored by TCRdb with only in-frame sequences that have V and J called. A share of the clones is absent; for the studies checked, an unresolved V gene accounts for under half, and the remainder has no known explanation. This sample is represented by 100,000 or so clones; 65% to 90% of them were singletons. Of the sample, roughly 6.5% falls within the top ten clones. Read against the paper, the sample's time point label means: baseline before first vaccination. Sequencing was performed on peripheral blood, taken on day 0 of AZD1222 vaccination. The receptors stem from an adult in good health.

CDR3: CASSLGSGVVTEAFF. The CDR3 region has the DNA TGTGCCAGCAGCTTAGGGTCAGGGGTCGTTACTGAAGCTTTCTTT. This sequence joins TRBV11-2 and TRBJ1-1; D might be TRBD1 (6 bases). V shed 1 base and J shed 5 bases, with 14 bases lying between them. Germline V gene sequence: CDR1 SGHAT, CDR2 FQNNGV. This CDR3 spans 15 amino acids. Full variable domain (outside the CDR3, taken from reference TRBV11-2 and TRBJ1-1): EAGVAQSPRYKIIEKRQSVAFWCNPISGHATLYWYQQILGQGPKLLIQFQNNGVVDDSQLPKDRFSAERLKGVDSTLKIQPAKLEDSAVYLCASSLGSGVVTEAFFGQGTRLTVV.

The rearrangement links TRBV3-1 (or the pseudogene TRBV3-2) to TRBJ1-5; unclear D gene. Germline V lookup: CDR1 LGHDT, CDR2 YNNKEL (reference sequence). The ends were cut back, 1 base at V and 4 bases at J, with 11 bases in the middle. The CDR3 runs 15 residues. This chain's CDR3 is CASSQGNSQNQPQHF. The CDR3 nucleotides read TGTGCCAGCAGCCAAGGTAACAGTCAAAATCAGCCCCAGCATTTT.

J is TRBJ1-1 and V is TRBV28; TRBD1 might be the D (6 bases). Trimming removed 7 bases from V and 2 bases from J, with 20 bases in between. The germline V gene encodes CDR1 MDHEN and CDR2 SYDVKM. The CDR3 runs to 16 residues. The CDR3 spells CASNQGGRIINTEAFF. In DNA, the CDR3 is TGTGCCAGCAATCAAGGGGGAAGGATAATTAACACTGAAGCTTTCTTT.

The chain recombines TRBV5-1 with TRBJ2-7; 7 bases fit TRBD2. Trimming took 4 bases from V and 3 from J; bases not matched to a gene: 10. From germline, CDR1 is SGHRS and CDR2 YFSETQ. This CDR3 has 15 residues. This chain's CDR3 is CASSPALGGGYEQYF. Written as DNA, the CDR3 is TGCGCCAGCAGCCCAGCTTTGGGGGGGGGCTACGAGCAGTACTTC.

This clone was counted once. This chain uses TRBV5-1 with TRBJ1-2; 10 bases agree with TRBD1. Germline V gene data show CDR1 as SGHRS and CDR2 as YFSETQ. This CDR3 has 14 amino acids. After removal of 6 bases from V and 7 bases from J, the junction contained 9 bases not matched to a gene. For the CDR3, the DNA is TGCGCCAGCAACCTGGACAGGGGGGCCGCTGGCTACACCTTC. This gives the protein CASNLDRGAAGYTF.

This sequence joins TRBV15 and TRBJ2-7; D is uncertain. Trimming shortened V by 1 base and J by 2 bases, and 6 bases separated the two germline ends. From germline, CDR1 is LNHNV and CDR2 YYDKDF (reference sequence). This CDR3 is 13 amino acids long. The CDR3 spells CATSRGATYEQYF. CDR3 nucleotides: TGTGCCACCAGCAGAGGCGCAACCTACGAGCAGTACTTC.

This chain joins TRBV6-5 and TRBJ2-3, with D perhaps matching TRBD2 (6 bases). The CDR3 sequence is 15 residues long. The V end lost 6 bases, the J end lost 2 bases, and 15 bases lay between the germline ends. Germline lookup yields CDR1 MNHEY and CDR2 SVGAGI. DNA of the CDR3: TGTGCCAGCAGCCAAAGCGGGCCTAACACAGATACGCAGTATTTT. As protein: CASSQSGPNTDTQYF.

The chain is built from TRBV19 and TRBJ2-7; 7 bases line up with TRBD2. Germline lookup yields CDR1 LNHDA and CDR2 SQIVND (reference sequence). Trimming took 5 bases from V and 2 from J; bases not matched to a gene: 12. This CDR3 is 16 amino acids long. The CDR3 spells CASSGFGRAAPYEQYF. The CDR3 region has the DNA TGTGCCAGTAGTGGGTTTGGGAGGGCTGCGCCCTACGAGCAGTACTTC.

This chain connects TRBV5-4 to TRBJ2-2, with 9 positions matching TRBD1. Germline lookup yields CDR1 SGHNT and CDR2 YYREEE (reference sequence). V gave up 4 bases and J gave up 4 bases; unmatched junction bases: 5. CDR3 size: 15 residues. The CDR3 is CASSGQGLPTGELFF. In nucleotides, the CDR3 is TGTGCCAGCAGCGGACAGGGGCTTCCCACCGGGGAGCTGTTTTTT.

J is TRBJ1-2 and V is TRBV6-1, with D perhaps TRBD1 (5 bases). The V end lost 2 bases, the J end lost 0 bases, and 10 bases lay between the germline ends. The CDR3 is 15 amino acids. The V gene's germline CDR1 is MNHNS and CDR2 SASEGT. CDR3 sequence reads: CASSETGASNYGYTF. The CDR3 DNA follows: TGTGCCAGCAGTGAAACAGGTGCCTCTAACTATGGCTACACCTTC.

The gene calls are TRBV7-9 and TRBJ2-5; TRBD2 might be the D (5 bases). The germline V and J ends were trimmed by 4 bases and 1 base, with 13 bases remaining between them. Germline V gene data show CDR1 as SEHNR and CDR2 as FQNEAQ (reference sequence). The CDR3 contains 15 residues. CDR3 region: CASSSRDRLQETQYF. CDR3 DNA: TGTGCCAGCAGCTCCCGGGATCGCCTCCAAGAGACCCAGTACTTC.

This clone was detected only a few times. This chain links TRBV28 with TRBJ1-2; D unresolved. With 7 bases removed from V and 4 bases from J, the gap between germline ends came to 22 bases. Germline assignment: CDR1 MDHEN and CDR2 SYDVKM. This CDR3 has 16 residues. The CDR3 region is CASKNFLAGAGYGYTF. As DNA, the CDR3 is TGTGCCAGCAAAAATTTCCTCGCCGGAGCGGGCTATGGCTACACCTTC.

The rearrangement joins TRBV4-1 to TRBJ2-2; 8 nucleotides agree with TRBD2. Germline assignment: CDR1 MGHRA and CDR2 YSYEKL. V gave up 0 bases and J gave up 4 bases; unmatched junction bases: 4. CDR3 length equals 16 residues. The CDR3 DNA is TGCGCCAGCAGCCAAGATGCCGGGGGGGGCACCGGGGAGCTGTTTTTT. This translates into CASSQDAGGGTGELFF.

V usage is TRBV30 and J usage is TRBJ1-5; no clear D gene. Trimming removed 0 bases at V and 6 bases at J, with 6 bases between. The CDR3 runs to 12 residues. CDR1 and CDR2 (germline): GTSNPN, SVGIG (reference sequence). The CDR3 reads CAWSVPAQPQHF. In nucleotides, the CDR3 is TGTGCCTGGAGTGTACCTGCTCAGCCCCAGCATTTT. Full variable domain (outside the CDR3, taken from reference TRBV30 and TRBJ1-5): SQTIHQWPATLVQPVGSPLSLECTVEGTSNPNLYWYRQAAGRGLQLLFYSVGIGQISSEVPQNLSASRPQDRQFILSSKKLLLSDSGFYLCAWSVPAQPQHFGDGTRLSIL.

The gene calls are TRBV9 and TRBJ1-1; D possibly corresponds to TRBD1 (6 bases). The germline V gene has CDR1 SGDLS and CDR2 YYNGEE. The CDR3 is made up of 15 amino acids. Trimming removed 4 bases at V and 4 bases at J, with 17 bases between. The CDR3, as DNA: TGTGCCAGCAGCCCTACAGGGCTCCGCGGCACTGAAGCTTTCTTT. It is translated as CASSPTGLRGTEAFF.

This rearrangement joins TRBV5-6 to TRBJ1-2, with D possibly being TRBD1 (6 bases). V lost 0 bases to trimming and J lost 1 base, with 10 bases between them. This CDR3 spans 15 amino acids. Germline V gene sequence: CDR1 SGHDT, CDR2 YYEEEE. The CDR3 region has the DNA TGTGCCAGCAGCTTGGGGCTGGACAGTAACTATGGCTACACCTTC. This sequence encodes CASSLGLDSNYGYTF. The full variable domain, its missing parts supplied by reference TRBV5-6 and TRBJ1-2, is DAGVTQSPTHLIKTRGQQVTLRCSPKSGHDTVSWYQQALGQGPQFIFQYYEEEERQRGNFPDRFSGHQFPNYSSELNVNALLLGDSALYLCASSLGLDSNYGYTFGSGTRLTVV.

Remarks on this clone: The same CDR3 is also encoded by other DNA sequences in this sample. The CDR3 DNA follows: TGTGCCAGCAGCCCTGGGAGGGGGTACGAGCAGTACTTC. It yields the protein CASSPGRGYEQYF. This chain uses TRBV5-4 with TRBJ2-7, with a tentative D call TRBD2 (7 bases). V was shortened by 4 bases and J by 4 bases, with 12 bases between the two germline ends. This CDR3 spans 13 amino acids. Germline V gives CDR1 SGHNT, CDR2 YYREEE (reference sequence).

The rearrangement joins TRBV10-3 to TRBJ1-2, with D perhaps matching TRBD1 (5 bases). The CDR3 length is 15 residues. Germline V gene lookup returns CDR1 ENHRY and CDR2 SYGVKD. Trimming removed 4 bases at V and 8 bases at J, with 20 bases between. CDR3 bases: TGTGCCATCAGTGGGACGGGACGCCTAGTCGACGGCTACACCTTC. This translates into CAISGTGRLVDGYTF.

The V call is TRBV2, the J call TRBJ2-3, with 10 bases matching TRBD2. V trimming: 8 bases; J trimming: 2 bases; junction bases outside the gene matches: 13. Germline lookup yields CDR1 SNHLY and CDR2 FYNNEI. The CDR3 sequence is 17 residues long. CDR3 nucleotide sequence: TGTGCCAGCTTTGACTTATCTAGCGGGGGCCCCACAGATACGCAGTATTTT. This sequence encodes CASFDLSSGGPTDTQYF.

CDR3 sequence (DNA): TGTGCCAGCAGCAGCCCTGGCCCAGTACCCTACGAGCAGTACTTC. This translates into CASSSPGPVPYEQYF. The chain joins TRBV6-5 to TRBJ2-7; no definite D call. The CDR3 is 15 amino acids. The V end lost 6 bases, the J end lost 2 bases, and 17 bases lay between the germline ends. Germline values: CDR1 MNHEY, CDR2 SVGAGI.

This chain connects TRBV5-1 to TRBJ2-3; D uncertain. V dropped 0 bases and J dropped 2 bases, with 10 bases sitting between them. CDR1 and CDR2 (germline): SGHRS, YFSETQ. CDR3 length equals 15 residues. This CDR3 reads CASSLDDAYTDTQYF. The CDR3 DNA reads TGCGCCAGCAGCTTGGATGACGCTTACACAGATACGCAGTATTTT. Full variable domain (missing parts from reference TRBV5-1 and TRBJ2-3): KAGVTQTPRYLIKTRGQQVTLSCSPISGHRSVSWYQQTPGQGLQFLFEYFSETQRNKGNFPGRFSGRQFSNSRSEMNVSTLELGDSALYLCASSLDDAYTDTQYFGPGTRLTVL.

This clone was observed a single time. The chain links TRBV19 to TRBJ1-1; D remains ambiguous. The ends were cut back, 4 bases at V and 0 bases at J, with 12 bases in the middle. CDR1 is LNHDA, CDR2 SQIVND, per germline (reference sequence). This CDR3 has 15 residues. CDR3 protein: CASSTWGGVNTEAFF. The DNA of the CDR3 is TGTGCCAGTAGTACCTGGGGAGGAGTGAACACTGAAGCTTTCTTT.

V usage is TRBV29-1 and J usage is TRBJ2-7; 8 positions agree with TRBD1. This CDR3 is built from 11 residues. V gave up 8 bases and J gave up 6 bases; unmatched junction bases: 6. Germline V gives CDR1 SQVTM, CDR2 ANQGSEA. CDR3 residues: CSLGQDGEQYF. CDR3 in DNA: TGCAGCTTGGGACAGGATGGCGAGCAGTACTTC.

In DNA form, the CDR3 reads TGTGCCTGGAGTCCCGGGGCTAATGAAAAACTGTTTTTT. This translates into CAWSPGANEKLFF. This chain links TRBV30 with TRBJ1-4; D unresolved. This CDR3 comprises 13 residues. Germline assignment: CDR1 GTSNPN and CDR2 SVGIG (reference sequence). V lost 2 bases to trimming and J lost 3 bases, with 7 bases between them.

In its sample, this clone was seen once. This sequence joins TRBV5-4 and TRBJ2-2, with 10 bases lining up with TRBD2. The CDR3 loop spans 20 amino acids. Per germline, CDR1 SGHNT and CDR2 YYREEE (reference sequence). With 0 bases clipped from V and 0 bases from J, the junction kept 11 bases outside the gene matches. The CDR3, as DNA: TGTGCCAGCAGCTTGGTAGGCCTAGCGGGAGAGCTCGCGAACACCGGGGAGCTGTTTTTT. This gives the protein CASSLVGLAGELANTGELFF.

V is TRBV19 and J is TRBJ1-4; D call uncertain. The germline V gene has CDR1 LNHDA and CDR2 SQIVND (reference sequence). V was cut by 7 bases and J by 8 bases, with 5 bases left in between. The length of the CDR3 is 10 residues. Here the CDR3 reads CASNGEKLFF. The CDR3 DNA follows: TGTGCCAGTAATGGGGAAAAACTGTTTTTT.